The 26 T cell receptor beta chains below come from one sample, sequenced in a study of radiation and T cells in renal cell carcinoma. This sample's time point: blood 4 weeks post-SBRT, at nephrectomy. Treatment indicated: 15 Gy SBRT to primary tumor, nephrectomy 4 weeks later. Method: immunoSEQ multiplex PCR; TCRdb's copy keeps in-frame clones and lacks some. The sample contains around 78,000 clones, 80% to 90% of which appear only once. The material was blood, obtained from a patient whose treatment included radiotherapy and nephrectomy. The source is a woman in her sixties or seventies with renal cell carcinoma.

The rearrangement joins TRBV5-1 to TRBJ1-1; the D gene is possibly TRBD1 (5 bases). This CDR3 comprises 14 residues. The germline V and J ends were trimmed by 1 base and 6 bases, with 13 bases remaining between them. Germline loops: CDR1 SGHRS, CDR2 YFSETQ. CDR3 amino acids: CASSLRGVGAEAFF. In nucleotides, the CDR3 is TGCGCCAGCAGCTTGCGAGGGGTGGGGGCTGAAGCTTTCTTT. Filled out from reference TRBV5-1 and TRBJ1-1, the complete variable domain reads KAGVTQTPRYLIKTRGQQVTLSCSPISGHRSVSWYQQTPGQGLQFLFEYFSETQRNKGNFPGRFSGRQFSNSRSEMNVSTLELGDSALYLCASSLRGVGAEAFFGQGTRLTVV.

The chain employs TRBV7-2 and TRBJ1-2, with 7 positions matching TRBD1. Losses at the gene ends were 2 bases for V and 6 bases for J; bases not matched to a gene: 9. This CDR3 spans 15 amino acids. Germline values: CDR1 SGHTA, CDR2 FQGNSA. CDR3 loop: CASSLSPTGKDGYTF. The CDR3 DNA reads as TGTGCCAGCAGCTTAAGCCCGACAGGGAAGGATGGCTACACCTTC.

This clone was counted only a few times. The CDR3 DNA reads as TGCGCCAGCAGCCAAGTTCTACGGGACACTGAAGCTTTCTTT. As protein: CASSQVLRDTEAFF. The V gene is TRBV4-1, the J gene TRBJ1-1, with no clear D. V was shortened by 1 base and J by 3 bases, with 9 bases between the two germline ends. Germline loops: CDR1 MGHRA, CDR2 YSYEKL. This CDR3 comprises 14 residues.

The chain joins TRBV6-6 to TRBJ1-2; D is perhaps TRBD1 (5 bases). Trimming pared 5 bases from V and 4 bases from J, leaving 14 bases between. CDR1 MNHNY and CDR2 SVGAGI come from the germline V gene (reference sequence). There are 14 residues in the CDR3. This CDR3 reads CASSPFTGGYGYTF. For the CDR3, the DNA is TGTGCCAGCAGTCCTTTCACAGGCGGCTATGGCTACACCTTC.

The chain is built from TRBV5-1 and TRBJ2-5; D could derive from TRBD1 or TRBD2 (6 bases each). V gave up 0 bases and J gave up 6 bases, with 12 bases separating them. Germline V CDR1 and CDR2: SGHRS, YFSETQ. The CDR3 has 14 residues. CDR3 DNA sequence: TGCGCCAGCAGCTTGGGGCAGGGGAGGCAGACCCAGTACTTC. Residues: CASSLGQGRQTQYF. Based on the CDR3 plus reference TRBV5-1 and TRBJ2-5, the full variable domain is KAGVTQTPRYLIKTRGQQVTLSCSPISGHRSVSWYQQTPGQGLQFLFEYFSETQRNKGNFPGRFSGRQFSNSRSEMNVSTLELGDSALYLCASSLGQGRQTQYFGPGTRLLVL.

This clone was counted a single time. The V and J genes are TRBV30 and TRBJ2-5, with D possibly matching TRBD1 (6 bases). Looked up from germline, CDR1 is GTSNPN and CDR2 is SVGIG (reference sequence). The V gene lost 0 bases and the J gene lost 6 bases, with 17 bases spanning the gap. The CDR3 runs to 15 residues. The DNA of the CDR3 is TGTGCCTGGAGTGTAAGGAGGCAGGGGCGGAAGACCCAGTACTTC. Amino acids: CAWSVRRQGRKTQYF.

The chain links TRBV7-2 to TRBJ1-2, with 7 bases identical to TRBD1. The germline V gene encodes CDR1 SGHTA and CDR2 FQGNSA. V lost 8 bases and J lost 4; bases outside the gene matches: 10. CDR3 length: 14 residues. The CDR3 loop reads CASRAGGDSYGYTF. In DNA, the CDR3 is TGTGCCAGCCGAGCGGGGGGGGACAGCTATGGCTACACCTTC.

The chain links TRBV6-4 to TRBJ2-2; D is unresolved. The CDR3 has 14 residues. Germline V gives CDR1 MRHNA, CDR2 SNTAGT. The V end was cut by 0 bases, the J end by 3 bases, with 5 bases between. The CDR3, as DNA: TGTGCCAGCAGTGACTCGACTCACACCGGGGAGCTGTTTTTT. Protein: CASSDSTHTGELFF.

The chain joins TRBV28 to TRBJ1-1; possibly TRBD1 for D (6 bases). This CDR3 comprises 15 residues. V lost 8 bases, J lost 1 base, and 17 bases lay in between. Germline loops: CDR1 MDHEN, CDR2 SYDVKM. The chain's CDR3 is CASHRGGHKNTEAFF. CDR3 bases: TGTGCCAGCCATAGGGGGGGACACAAGAACACTGAAGCTTTCTTT.

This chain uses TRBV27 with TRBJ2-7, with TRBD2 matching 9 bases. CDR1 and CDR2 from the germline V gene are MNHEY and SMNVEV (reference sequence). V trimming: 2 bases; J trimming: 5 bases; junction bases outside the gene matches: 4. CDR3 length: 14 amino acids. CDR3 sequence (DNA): TGTGCCAGCAGTTTAGCGGGGGGGCCCAACGAGCAGTACTTC. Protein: CASSLAGGPNEQYF.

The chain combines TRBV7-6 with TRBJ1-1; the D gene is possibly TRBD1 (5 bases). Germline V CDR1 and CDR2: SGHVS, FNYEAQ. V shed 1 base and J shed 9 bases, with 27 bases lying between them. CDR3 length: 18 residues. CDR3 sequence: CASSLDQSPGTAGNQAFF. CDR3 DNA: TGTGCCAGCAGCTTAGATCAATCCCCCGGGACCGCTGGCAACCAAGCTTTCTTT.

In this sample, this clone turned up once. The CDR3 protein is CAWSVLARDTGELFF. In DNA form, the CDR3 reads TGTGCCTGGAGTGTACTAGCGAGGGACACCGGGGAGCTGTTTTTT. The chain employs TRBV30 and TRBJ2-2, with 7 nucleotides matching TRBD2. J lost 3 bases, V lost 0 bases, and 4 bases had no gene match. CDR1 GTSNPN and CDR2 SVGIG come from the germline V gene (reference sequence). The CDR3 consists of 15 residues.

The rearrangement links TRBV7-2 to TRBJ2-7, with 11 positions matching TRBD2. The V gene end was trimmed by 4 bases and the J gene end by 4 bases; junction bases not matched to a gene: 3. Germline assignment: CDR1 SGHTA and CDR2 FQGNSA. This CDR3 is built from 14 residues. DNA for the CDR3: TGTGCCAGCAGCTCATCTAGCGGGGGGTACGAGCAGTACTTC. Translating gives CASSSSSGGYEQYF.

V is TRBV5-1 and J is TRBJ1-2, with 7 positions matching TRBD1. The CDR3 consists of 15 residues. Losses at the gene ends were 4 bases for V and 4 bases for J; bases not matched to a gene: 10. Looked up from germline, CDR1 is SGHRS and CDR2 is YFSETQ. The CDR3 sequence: CASSDPGQRAYGYTF. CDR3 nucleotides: TGCGCCAGCAGCGACCCGGGACAGAGAGCCTATGGCTACACCTTC.

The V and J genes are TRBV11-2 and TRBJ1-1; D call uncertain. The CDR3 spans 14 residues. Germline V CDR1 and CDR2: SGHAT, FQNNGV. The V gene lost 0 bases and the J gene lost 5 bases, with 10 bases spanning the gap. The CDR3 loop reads CASSLDNPGTEAFF. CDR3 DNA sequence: TGTGCCAGCAGCTTAGATAACCCTGGGACTGAAGCTTTCTTT.

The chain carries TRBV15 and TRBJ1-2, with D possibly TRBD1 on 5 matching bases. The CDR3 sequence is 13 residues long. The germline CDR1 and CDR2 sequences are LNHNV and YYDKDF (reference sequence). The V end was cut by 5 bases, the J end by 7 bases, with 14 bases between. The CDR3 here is CATSRGESGGYTF. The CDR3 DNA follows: TGTGCCACCAGCCGGGGCGAGTCCGGTGGCTACACCTTC.

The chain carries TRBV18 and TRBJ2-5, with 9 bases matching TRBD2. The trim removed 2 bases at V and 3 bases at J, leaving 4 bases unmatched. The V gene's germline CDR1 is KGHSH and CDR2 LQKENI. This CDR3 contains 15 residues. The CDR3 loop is CASSPTLAGKETQYF. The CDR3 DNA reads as TGTGCCAGCTCACCAACTCTAGCGGGGAAAGAGACCCAGTACTTC.

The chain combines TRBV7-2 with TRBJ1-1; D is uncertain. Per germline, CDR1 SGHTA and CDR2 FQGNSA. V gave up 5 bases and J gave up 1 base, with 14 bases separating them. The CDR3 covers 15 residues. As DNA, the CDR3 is TGTGCCAGCAGCACACGGACCGCGGCGAACACTGAAGCTTTCTTT. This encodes CASSTRTAANTEAFF. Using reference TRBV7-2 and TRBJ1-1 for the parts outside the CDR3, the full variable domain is GAGVSQSPSNKVTEKGKDVELRCDPISGHTALYWYRQSLGQGLEFLIYFQGNSAPDKSGLPSDRFSAERTGGSVSTLTIQRTQQEDSAVYLCASSTRTAANTEAFFGQGTRLTVV.

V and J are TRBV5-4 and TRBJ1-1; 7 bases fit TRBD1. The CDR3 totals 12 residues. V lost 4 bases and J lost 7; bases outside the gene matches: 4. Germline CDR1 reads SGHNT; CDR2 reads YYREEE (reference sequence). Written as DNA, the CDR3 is TGTGCCAGCAGCCGGGACAGAATTGAAGCTTTCTTT. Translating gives CASSRDRIEAFF.

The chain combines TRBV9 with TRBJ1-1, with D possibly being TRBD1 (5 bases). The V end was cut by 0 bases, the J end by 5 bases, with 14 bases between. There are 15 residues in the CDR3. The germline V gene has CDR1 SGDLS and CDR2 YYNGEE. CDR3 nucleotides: TGTGCCAGCAGCGTAGAGGTGGGGGGATGGACTGAAGCTTTCTTT. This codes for CASSVEVGGWTEAFF.

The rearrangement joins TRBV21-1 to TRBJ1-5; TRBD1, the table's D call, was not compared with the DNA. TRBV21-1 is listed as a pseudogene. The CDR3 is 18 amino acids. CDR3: CASSKDSRTGGDNQPQHF. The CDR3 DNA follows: TGTGCCAGCAGCAAAGATTCCCGGACAGGGGGGGATAATCAGCCCCAGCATTTT.

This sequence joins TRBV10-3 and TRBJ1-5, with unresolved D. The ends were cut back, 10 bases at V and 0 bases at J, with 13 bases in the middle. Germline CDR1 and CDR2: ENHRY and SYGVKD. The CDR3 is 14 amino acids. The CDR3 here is CATAGVNSNQPQHF. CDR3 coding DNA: TGTGCCACCGCCGGTGTCAATAGCAATCAGCCCCAGCATTTT.

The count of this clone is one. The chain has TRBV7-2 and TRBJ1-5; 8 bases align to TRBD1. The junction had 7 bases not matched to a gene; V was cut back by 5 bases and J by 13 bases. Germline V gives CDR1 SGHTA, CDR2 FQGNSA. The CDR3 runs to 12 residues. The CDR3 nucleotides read TGTGCCAGCAGCCCCGACAGGGGCCGTCAGCATTTT. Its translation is CASSPDRGRQHF.

The CDR3 nucleotides are TGCGCCAGCAGTAATTTTGACAGTGGCACCGGGGAGCTGTTTTTT. Translated: CASSNFDSGTGELFF. The chain uses TRBV4-1 and TRBJ2-2; D possibly corresponds to TRBD1 (5 bases). Looked up from germline, CDR1 is MGHRA and CDR2 is YSYEKL. This CDR3 spans 15 amino acids. The V gene lost 6 bases and the J gene lost 4 bases, with 15 bases spanning the gap.

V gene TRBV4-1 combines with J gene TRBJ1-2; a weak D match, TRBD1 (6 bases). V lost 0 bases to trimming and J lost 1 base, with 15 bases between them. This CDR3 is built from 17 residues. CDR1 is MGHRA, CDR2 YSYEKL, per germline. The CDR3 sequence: CASSQEWLGAINYGYTF. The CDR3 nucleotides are TGCGCCAGCAGCCAAGAGTGGCTGGGGGCGATTAACTATGGCTACACCTTC.

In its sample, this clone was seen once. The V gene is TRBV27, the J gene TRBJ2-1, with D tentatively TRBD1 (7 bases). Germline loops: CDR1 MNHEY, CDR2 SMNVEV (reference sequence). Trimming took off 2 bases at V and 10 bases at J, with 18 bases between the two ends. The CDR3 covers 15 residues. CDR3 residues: CASSLLRQGRGEQFF. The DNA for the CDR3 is TGTGCCAGCAGTTTACTCAGACAGGGACGGGGGGAGCAGTTCTTC.